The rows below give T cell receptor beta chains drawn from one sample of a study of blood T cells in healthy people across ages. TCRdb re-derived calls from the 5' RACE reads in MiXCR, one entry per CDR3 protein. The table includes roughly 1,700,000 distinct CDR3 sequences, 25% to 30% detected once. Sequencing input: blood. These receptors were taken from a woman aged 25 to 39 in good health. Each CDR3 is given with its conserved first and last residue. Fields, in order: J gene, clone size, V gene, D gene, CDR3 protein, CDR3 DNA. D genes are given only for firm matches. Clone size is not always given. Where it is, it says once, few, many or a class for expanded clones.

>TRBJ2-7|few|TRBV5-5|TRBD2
CASSLALADYNEQYF
TGTGCCAGCAGCTTGGCACTAGCGGACTACAATGAGCAGTACTTC
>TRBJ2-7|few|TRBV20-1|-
CSARDSGSSSHEQYF
TGCAGTGCTAGAGATTCCGGCTCTAGCTCCCACGAGCAGTACTTC
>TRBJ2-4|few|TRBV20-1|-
CSASSGAWEQYF
TGCAGTGCTAGTTCGGGGGCCTGGGAGCAGTACTTC
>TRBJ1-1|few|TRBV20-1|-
CSATVGLVQGRTFF
TGCAGTGCTACCGTGGGACTGGTGCAGGGTAGAACTTTCTTT
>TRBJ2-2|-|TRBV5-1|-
CASNTLEAGELFF
TGCGCCAGCAACACCTTAGAGGCTGGGGAGCTGTTTTTT
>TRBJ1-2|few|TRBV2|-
CASSVQHNLYGYTF
TGTGCCAGCAGCGTACAACACAACCTCTATGGCTACACCTTC
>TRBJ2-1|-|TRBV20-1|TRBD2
CSARTGGRDSSYNEQFF
TGCAGTGCTAGAACGGGCGGGAGGGATTCATCCTACAATGAGCAGTTCTTC
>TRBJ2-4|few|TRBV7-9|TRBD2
CASSLTWTSESNIQYF
TGTGCCAGCAGCCTAACTTGGACTAGCGAATCAAACATTCAGTACTTC
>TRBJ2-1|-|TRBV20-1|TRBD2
CSARASGSYNEQFF
TGCAGTGCTAGAGCTAGCGGCTCCTACAATGAGCAGTTCTTC
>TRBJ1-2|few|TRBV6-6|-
CASSYSLIDGYTF
TGTGCCAGCAGTTATTCCCTTATCGATGGCTACACCTTC
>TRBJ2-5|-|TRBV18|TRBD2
CASSPQGLAGDQETQYF
TGTGCCAGCTCACCCCAAGGACTAGCGGGGGATCAAGAGACCCAGTACTTC
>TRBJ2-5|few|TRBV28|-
CASKHQGSGTETQYF
TGTGCCAGCAAACACCAAGGGTCAGGGACAGAGACCCAGTACTTC
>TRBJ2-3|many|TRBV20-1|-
CSARKWGADTQYF
TGCAGTGCAAGAAAATGGGGGGCAGATACGCAGTATTTT
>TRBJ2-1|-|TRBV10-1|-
CASSESGWNGVQFF
TGCGCCAGCAGTGAGTCCGGGTGGAACGGGGTGCAGTTCTTC
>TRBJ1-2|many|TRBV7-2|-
CASSLSADFRYGYTF
TGTGCCAGCAGCTTGTCGGCAGATTTTCGGTATGGCTACACCTTC
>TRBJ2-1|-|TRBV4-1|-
CASSHPRPYEQFF
TGCGCCAGCAGTCATCCCCGCCCCTATGAGCAGTTCTTC
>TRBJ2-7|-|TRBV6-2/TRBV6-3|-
CASSLRTSAQYF
TGTGCCAGCAGTCTCCGGACTTCGGCGCAGTACTTC
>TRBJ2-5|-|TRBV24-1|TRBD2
CATSDPRGLDEQYF
TGTGCCACCAGTGATCCGCGGGGGTTGGATGAGCAGTACTTC
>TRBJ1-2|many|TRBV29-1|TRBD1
CSVSATGITEGYTF
TGCAGCGTTTCGGCGACAGGGATAACTGAGGGCTACACCTTC
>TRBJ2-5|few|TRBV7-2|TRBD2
CASRRLAGEEETQYF
TGTGCCAGCAGAAGACTAGCGGGAGAAGAGGAGACCCAGTACTTC
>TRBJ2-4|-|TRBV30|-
CAWSVRGRRSIQYF
TGTGCCTGGAGTGTACGGGGGCGCCGGAGCATTCAGTACTTC
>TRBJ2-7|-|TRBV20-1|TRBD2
CSALTLGERERGEQYF
TGCAGTGCCCTAACGTTGGGGGAGCGGGAAAGAGGCGAGCAGTACTTC
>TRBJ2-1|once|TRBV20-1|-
CRADPLAHEQFF
TGCAGGGCCGATCCACTAGCACATGAGCAGTTCTTC
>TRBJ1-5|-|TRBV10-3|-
CATRPDKAVSEPQHF
TGTGCCACCAGGCCGGACAAGGCAGTCAGCGAGCCCCAGCATTTT
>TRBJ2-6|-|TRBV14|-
CASSQDGISGANVLTF
TGTGCCAGCAGCCAGGACGGAATCTCTGGGGCCAACGTCCTGACTTTC
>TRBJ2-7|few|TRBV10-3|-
CAIGSSYEQYF
TGTGCCATCGGAAGCTCCTACGAGCAGTACTTC
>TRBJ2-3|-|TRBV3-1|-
CASSSARVDTQYF
TGTGCCAGCAGCTCGGCCAGGGTAGATACGCAGTATTTT
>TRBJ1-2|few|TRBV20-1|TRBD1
CSAGTGVSGYTF
TGCAGTGCTGGGACAGGGGTCTCTGGCTACACCTTC
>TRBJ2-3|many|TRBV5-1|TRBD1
CASTTGASTDTQYF
TGCGCCAGCACCACAGGGGCTAGCACAGATACGCAGTATTTT
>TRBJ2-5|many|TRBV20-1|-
CSARDPATQYF
TGCAGTGCTAGAGATCCCGCGACCCAGTACTTC
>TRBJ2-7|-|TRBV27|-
CASSLSWVGEQYF
TGTGCCAGCAGTTTATCGTGGGTAGGCGAGCAGTACTTC
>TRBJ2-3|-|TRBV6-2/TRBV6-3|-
CASSRVSFPQYF
TGTGCCAGCAGCCGGGTGAGCTTTCCACAGTATTTT
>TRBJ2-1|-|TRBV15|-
CATSRVYNEQFF
TGTGCCACCAGCAGGGTATACAATGAGCAGTTCTTC
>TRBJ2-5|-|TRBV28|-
CATTRRGPRENQETQYF
TGTGCCACCACCAGACGGGGACCACGGGAGAACCAAGAGACCCAGTACTTC
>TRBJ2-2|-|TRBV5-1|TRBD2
CASSWGLRMGTGELFF
TGCGCCAGCAGCTGGGGACTAAGGATGGGCACCGGGGAGCTGTTTTTT
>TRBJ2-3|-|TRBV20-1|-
CSAPGDPDTQYF
TGCAGTGCCCCTGGGGACCCAGATACGCAGTATTTT
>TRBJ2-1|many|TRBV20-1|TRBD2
CSAASLAGGYNEQFF
TGCAGTGCTGCCTCCCTAGCGGGGGGCTACAATGAGCAGTTCTTC
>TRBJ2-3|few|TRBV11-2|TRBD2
CASSGTSGGYVTDTQYF
TGTGCCAGCAGCGGGACTAGCGGGGGGTATGTGACAGATACGCAGTATTTT
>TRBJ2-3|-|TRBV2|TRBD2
CASSERGLAGGLTDTQYF
TGTGCCAGCAGTGAAAGGGGACTAGCGGGGGGGCTAACAGATACGCAGTATTTT
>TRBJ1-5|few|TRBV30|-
CAWSRDSNQPQHF
TGTGCCTGGAGTCGTGATAGCAATCAGCCCCAGCATTTT
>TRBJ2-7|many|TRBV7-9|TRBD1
CASSPRDRTTYEQYF
TGTGCCAGCAGCCCCCGGGACAGAACCACCTACGAGCAGTACTTC
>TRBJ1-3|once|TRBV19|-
CASSGFGSRSGNTIYF
TGTGCCAGTAGTGGATTTGGCAGCCGCTCTGGAAACACCATATATTTT
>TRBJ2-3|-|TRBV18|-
CASSAPRPATDTQYF
TGTGCCAGCTCAGCACCCCGGCCCGCGACGGATACGCAGTATTTT
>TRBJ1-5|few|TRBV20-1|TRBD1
CSARDPPGGYDQPQHF
TGCAGTGCTAGAGACCCCCCAGGGGGCTACGATCAGCCCCAGCATTTT